Following are 19 T cell receptor beta chains from one sample sequenced in a study of TIL therapy for anti-PD-1-resistant metastatic lung cancer. The sample's time point: pre-treatment sample, taken before nivolumab and TIL therapy. Most excised metastases sampled were pleural nodules or supraclavicular lymph nodes. Sequencing used immunoSEQ v3. Only in-frame clones appear in the TCRdb table, and some are missing; sequencing was by immunoSEQ multiplex PCR. The profile shows 10,000 to 12,000 clones, 55% to 70% of them singletons. The specimen comprised tumor tissue, sampled at baseline. These receptors were taken from a person aged 25-85 years with non-small cell lung cancer.

The chain links TRBV30 to TRBJ2-3; weak D call: TRBD2 (7 bases). Trimming removed 3 bases from V and 5 bases from J, with 21 bases in between. The CDR3 sequence is 16 residues long. Germline V gene data show CDR1 as GTSNPN and CDR2 as SVGIG (reference sequence). The CDR3 nucleotides read TGTGCCTGGAGAGTCCTCCGGGCGGGGGCACAAGATACGCAGTATTTT. Translating it yields CAWRVLRAGAQDTQYF.

This clone is classed as medium-sized (0.01 to 0.1%). V and J are TRBV30 and TRBJ1-4; D remains unclear. Trimming took 4 bases from V and 0 from J, leaving 12 bases between them. The CDR3 runs to 15 residues. Germline lookup yields CDR1 GTSNPN and CDR2 SVGIG (reference sequence). The CDR3 nucleotides are TGTGCCTGGACCCTTCGGGGTGCAACTAATGAAAAACTGTTTTTT. Translated: CAWTLRGATNEKLFF.

The chain combines TRBV9 with TRBJ2-7, with 7 bases identical to TRBD2. The trim removed 0 bases at V and 3 bases at J, leaving 6 bases unmatched. From germline, CDR1 is SGDLS and CDR2 YYNGEE. The CDR3 extends over 15 amino acids. The CDR3 nucleotides read TGTGCCAGCAGCGTAGCGGGGGGAATGAGCTACGAGCAGTACTTC. This gives the protein CASSVAGGMSYEQYF.

V and J are TRBV7-9 and TRBJ1-5; TRBD1 agrees at 8 bases. J was trimmed by 6 bases and V by 8 bases; bases with no gene match: 3. There are 12 residues in the CDR3. CDR1 is SEHNR and CDR2 is FQNEAQ in the germline V gene (reference sequence). CDR3 sequence (DNA): TGTGCCAGCTCGACAGGGGTTCAGCCCCAGCATTTT. It codes for CASSTGVQPQHF.

The chain recombines TRBV5-4 with TRBJ2-7; D may be TRBD1 or TRBD2 (5 bases each). Looked up from germline, CDR1 is SGHNT and CDR2 is YYREEE (reference sequence). Trimming pared 3 bases from V and 1 base from J, leaving 20 bases between. The CDR3 is 17 amino acids. The CDR3 coding sequence is TGTGCCAGCAGCTCCGGGCCAGGGAGTGTTAGGTCCTACGAGCAGTACTTC. Amino acid sequence: CASSSGPGSVRSYEQYF.

This clone has just a few counts. The rearrangement joins TRBV15 to TRBJ1-2; TRBD1 agrees at 8 bases. Per the germline V gene, CDR1 is LNHNV and CDR2 is YYDKDF (reference sequence). V was pared by 0 bases and J by 3 bases, with 6 bases of the junction left unmatched. The CDR3 has 16 amino acids. The CDR3 DNA is TGTGCCACCAGCAGAGATTTGGAGACAGGGGACTATGGCTACACCTTC. Protein sequence: CATSRDLETGDYGYTF.

This sequence joins TRBV2 and TRBJ2-5, with D tentatively TRBD2 (6 bases). The V gene lost 3 bases and the J gene lost 5 bases, with 10 bases spanning the gap. The CDR3 covers 13 residues. Germline V lookup: CDR1 SNHLY, CDR2 FYNNEI. The CDR3 DNA is TGTGCCAGCAGTGACCTGCGGGGTGAGACCCAGTACTTC. Encoded protein: CASSDLRGETQYF.

This clone showed up just a few times. This chain joins TRBV7-9 and TRBJ1-2, with TRBD1 matching 8 bases. The CDR3 covers 12 residues. The germline CDR1 and CDR2 sequences are SEHNR and FQNEAQ (reference sequence). Trimming at V came to 5 bases and at J to 8 bases, leaving 4 bases not matched to a gene. The CDR3 is CASSRTGYGYTF. CDR3 coding DNA: TGTGCCAGCAGCCGGACAGGGTACGGCTACACCTTC.

V and J are TRBV2 and TRBJ2-7; TRBD1 aligns across 7 bases. V shed 6 bases, J shed 6 bases, and the junction held 11 bases outside the gene matches. This CDR3 comprises 14 residues. Germline CDR1 reads SNHLY; CDR2 reads FYNNEI. The DNA of the CDR3 is TGTGCCAGCAGACAGGGGACAATAGGGGGCGAGCAGTACTTC. Translated: CASRQGTIGGEQYF.

The rearrangement uses TRBV6-5 and TRBJ2-3; D unclear. CDR1 MNHEY and CDR2 SVGAGI come from the germline V gene. V was shortened by 0 bases and J by 2 bases, with 9 bases between the two germline ends. The CDR3 consists of 15 residues. In DNA form, the CDR3 reads TGTGCCAGCAGTTACTCAAGAGGCCTCACAGATACGCAGTATTTT. Protein product: CASSYSRGLTDTQYF.

The rearrangement joins TRBV18 to TRBJ1-2; maybe TRBD1 (5 bases). The germline V and J ends were trimmed by 4 bases and 8 bases, with 20 bases remaining between them. This CDR3 is 15 amino acids long. Germline assignment: CDR1 KGHSH and CDR2 LQKENI. CDR3 DNA: TGTGCCAGCTCACTCCCGGGGACCTCTCGTTGGGGCTACACCTTC. Protein product: CASSLPGTSRWGYTF.

A few counts support this clone. The chain recombines TRBV6-1 with TRBJ1-5; D is ambiguous. The germline gives CDR1 MNHNS, CDR2 SASEGT. The CDR3 is 12 residues long. V lost 8 bases and J 7 bases, leaving 12 bases between the germline ends. This chain's CDR3 is CASSMWEQPQHF. The CDR3 coding sequence is TGTGCCAGCTCCATGTGGGAGCAGCCCCAGCATTTT.

The chain uses TRBV14 and TRBJ1-3; D unclear. Germline values: CDR1 SGHDN, CDR2 FVKESK. The CDR3 has 13 amino acids. The ends were cut back, 4 bases at V and 4 bases at J, with 8 bases in the middle. The CDR3 DNA is TGTGCCAGCAGCCTGGGGAGGGGAAACACCATATATTTT. This gives the protein CASSLGRGNTIYF.

A few counts support this clone. This chain joins TRBV6-6 and TRBJ2-1, with 8 bases identical to TRBD1. V lost 11 bases to trimming and J lost 0 bases; unmatched junction nucleotides: 6. CDR3 size: 14 residues. Per the germline V gene, CDR1 is MNHNY and CDR2 is SVGAGI (reference sequence). The CDR3 here is CAARQGTSYNEQFF. CDR3 nucleotides: TGTGCCGCTCGACAGGGGACCTCCTACAATGAGCAGTTCTTC.

This chain links TRBV6-6 with TRBJ1-6, with 7 bases identical to TRBD1. The CDR3 is made up of 14 amino acids. Trimming at V came to 7 bases and at J to 9 bases, leaving 9 bases not matched to a gene. CDR1 is MNHNY, CDR2 SVGAGI, per germline (reference sequence). CDR3 nucleotide sequence: TGTGCCAGCAACAACAGGGGCGCTGCTTCACCCCTCCACTTT. It translates to CASNNRGAASPLHF.

The CDR3 nucleotides are TGTGCCAGCAGCGACCTAAGAAACAGGGCGGGTGGCTACACCTTC. Translating it yields CASSDLRNRAGGYTF. The rearrangement uses TRBV5-8 and TRBJ1-2; D may be TRBD1 (6 bases). Looked up from germline, CDR1 is SGHTS and CDR2 is YDEGEE. This CDR3 is 15 amino acids long. Trimming pared 4 bases from V and 7 bases from J, leaving 20 bases between.

The rearrangement links TRBV7-2 to TRBJ2-3, with a tentative D call TRBD2 (6 bases). Trimming cost V 4 bases and J 2 bases, with 10 bases left between them. The CDR3 totals 14 residues. Germline V CDR1 and CDR2: SGHTA, FQGNSA. The CDR3 is CASSSGTYTDTQYF. The CDR3 nucleotides are TGTGCCAGCAGCTCCGGGACTTACACAGATACGCAGTATTTT.

The chain couples TRBV25-1 to TRBJ1-6, with D unclear. The germline V and J ends were trimmed by 1 base and 7 bases, with 14 bases remaining between them. The length of the CDR3 is 16 residues. Germline V gene sequence: CDR1 MGHDK, CDR2 SYGVNS. The CDR3 DNA reads as TGTGCCAGCAGTGAATTCGTTGGCAGGAAGAATTCACCCCTCCACTTT. Encoded protein: CASSEFVGRKNSPLHF.

As concerns this clone: The junction shows a germline mismatch at one end, possibly a read error. This chain connects TRBV29-1 to TRBJ1-2; no clear D gene. Germline V CDR1 and CDR2: SQVTM, ANQGSEA. The CDR3 totals 12 residues. The CDR3 sequence is CSVMSFNYGHTF. The CDR3 DNA reads TGCAGCGTTATGAGCTTTAACTATGGCCACACCTTC.